This T cell receptor beta chain was obtained from a study of T cell responses to AZD1222 COVID-19 vaccine. Study findings and constraints: No repertoire was sampled before or during the peak T cell response, only after it. Clonal diversity was possibly underestimated; the donors were predominantly white British and more often female.

V lost 9 bases to trimming and J lost 7 bases, with 16 bases between them. This CDR3 contains 12 residues. Germline V CDR1 and CDR2: SGDLS, YYNGEE. TCRdb's table, derived via immunoSEQ multiplex PCR, lists solely in-frame clones and lacks some. The sample consists of more than 110,000 clones, less than 95% of them appearing once. A note on this clone: As yet, its antigen is unknown.

The clonotype originates from an adult in good health. Sequencing was performed on peripheral blood, taken on day 0 of AZD1222 vaccination. The chain employs TRBV9 and TRBJ1-2; unclear D gene. The CDR3 loop is CATTRVGSGYTF. The DNA for the CDR3 is TGTGCCACCACCCGGGTGGGGAGTGGCTACACCTTC.